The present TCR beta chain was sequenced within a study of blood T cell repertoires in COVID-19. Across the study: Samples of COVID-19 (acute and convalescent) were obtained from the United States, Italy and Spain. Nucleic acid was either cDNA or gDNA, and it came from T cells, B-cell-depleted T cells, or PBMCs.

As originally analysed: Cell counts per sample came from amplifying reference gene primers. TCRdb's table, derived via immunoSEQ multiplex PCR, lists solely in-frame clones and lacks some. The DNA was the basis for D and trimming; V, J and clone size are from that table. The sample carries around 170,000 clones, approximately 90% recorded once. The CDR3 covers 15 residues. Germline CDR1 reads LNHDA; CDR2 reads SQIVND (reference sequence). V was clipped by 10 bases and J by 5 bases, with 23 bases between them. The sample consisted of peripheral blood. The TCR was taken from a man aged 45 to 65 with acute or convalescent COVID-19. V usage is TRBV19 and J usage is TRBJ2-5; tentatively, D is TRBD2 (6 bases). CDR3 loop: CANLPAGPLVETQYF. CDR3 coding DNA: TGTGCCAACCTTCCGGCGGGGCCTCTAGTGGAGACCCAGTACTTC.